This T cell receptor (beta chain) was profiled in a study of blood T cells in healthy people across ages. Whole-study findings and limits: TCR beta diversity correlated strongly with naive T cell percentage.

Together with a sample-barcoded 5' primer, a J-beta primer mix was included in a second PCR lasting about 6 to 12 cycles. Every cDNA was tagged by a template-switch adaptor with 12 random nucleotides. TCRdb called the 5' RACE reads again in MiXCR, with one record for every CDR3 protein. The sample carries roughly 2 million distinct CDR3 sequences, around half recorded once. Details on this clonotype: What it recognizes is unknown.

The CDR3 consists of 14 residues. V shed 6 bases, J shed 8 bases, and the junction held 12 bases outside the gene matches. Germline V lookup: CDR1 MNHEY, CDR2 SVGEGT. The chain employs TRBV6-2 or TRBV6-3 and TRBJ1-2, with TRBD1 identical over 7 bases. The sequence was collected from a woman in her thirties or forties in good health. The sequenced sample consisted of blood. The CDR3 loop is CASSSGQGVKGYTF. The CDR3, as DNA: TGTGCCAGCAGCTCCGGGCAGGGGGTGAAGGGCTACACCTTC.